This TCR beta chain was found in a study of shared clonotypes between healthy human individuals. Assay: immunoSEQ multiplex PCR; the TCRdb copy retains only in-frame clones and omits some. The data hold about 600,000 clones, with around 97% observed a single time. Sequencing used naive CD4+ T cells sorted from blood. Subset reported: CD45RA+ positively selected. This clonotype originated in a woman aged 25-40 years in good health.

CDR3 in DNA: TGTGCCAGTAGCCCCGGGCCCGTGTTTGGCTACACCTTC. Translating gives CASSPGPVFGYTF. The chain carries TRBV19 and TRBJ1-2; D gene uncertain. From germline, CDR1 is LNHDA and CDR2 SQIVND (reference sequence). This CDR3 is built from 13 residues. Trimming shortened V by 6 bases and J by 7 bases, and 15 bases separated the two germline ends.